The next 18 T cell receptor beta chains were all read from a single sample in a study of regulatory T cells in long-lasting Graves disease. CDR3 regions were amplified by Arm-PCR using iRepertoire HTBI primers to build TCR beta libraries. TCRdb processed the multiplex PCR reads anew with MiXCR; each CDR3 protein has one entry. The sample holds about 350,000 distinct CDR3 sequences; 16% are singletons and the top ten take around 21%. Time point in this sample: newly diagnosed GD, antithyroid drugs for less than 3 months. The TCR library was prepared using RNA isolated from PBMCs. The same specimen was also included in a second study, on T cells in Graves' hyperthyroidism and ophthalmopathy.

The sample consisted of peripheral blood mononuclear cells (PBMCs), taken at new diagnosis, from a patient treated with antithyroid drugs. The origin of the receptors is a woman under 30 with Graves disease.

This chain connects TRBV4-1 to TRBJ2-7; D remains unclear. Trimming cost V 1 base and J 6 bases, with 10 bases left between them. CDR3 length: 13 amino acids. CDR1 and CDR2 (germline): MGHRA, YSYEKL. The CDR3 nucleotides read TGCGCCAGCAGCCAAGGATCGAGGCCCGAGCAGTACTTC. Amino acid sequence: CASSQGSRPEQYF.

This clonotype was recorded a few times. V and J are TRBV19 and TRBJ2-1, with D possibly being TRBD2 (5 bases). The V end was cut by 10 bases, the J end by 7 bases, with 20 bases between. The CDR3 has 14 residues. Looked up from germline, CDR1 is LNHDA and CDR2 is SQIVND (reference sequence). CDR3 residues: CATHKTSGENEQFF. The DNA for the CDR3 is TGTGCCACCCATAAGACAAGCGGCGAAAATGAGCAGTTCTTC.

The chain has TRBV4-1 and TRBJ2-3, with 9 bases aligning to TRBD1. After removal of 2 bases from V and 3 bases from J, the junction contained 3 bases not matched to a gene. CDR1 and CDR2 from the germline V gene are MGHRA and YSYEKL. The CDR3 covers 15 residues. CDR3 sequence (DNA): TGCGCCAGCAGCCAACCAGGGACAGGGACAGATACGCAGTATTTT. This translates into CASSQPGTGTDTQYF.

There are many counts of this clonotype. The CDR3 sequence is CSAGVAGGSDEQFF. CDR3 nucleotides: TGCAGTGCGGGGGTAGCGGGGGGGTCGGATGAGCAGTTCTTC. The gene calls are TRBV20-1 and TRBJ2-1, with TRBD2 matching over 11 bases. The V segment lost 6 bases and the J segment 8 bases; nucleotides outside the gene matches: 9. The V gene's germline CDR1 is DFQATT and CDR2 SNEGSKA (reference sequence). This CDR3 has 14 amino acids.

The chain recombines TRBV14 with TRBJ2-7; possibly TRBD2 for D (5 bases). The CDR3 is 14 amino acids. The germline V gene encodes CDR1 SGHDN and CDR2 FVKESK. Trimming removed 2 bases from V and 4 bases from J, with 12 bases in between. CDR3 bases: TGTGCCAGCAGCCAAATTACGGGAAGGTACGAGCAGTACTTC. Protein: CASSQITGRYEQYF.

There are many counts of this clonotype. This chain links TRBV10-2 with TRBJ2-1; TRBD2 agrees at 11 bases. From germline, CDR1 is WSHSY and CDR2 SAAADI. V shed 6 bases, J shed 6 bases, and the junction held 7 bases outside the gene matches. The length of the CDR3 is 15 residues. This CDR3 reads CASRTLAGGFNEQFF. In DNA form, the CDR3 reads TGCGCCAGCAGAACCCTAGCGGGAGGTTTCAATGAGCAGTTCTTC.

The sample holds many counts of this clonotype. The chain is built from TRBV4-2 and TRBJ1-1, with D possibly being TRBD1 (6 bases). The CDR3 spans 15 residues. The germline gives CDR1 LGHNA, CDR2 YNFKEQ. V was cut by 0 bases and J by 8 bases, with 16 bases left in between. CDR3 region: CASSQDRGAGREAFF. The DNA for the CDR3 is TGTGCCAGCAGCCAAGATAGGGGGGCGGGACGCGAAGCTTTCTTT.

This clonotype was seen ten or more times. The chain carries TRBV6-2 or TRBV6-3 and TRBJ2-5; D gene unclear. The germline gives CDR1 MNHEY, CDR2 SVGEGT. V lost 6 bases and J lost 0, with 11 bases in between. The CDR3 runs to 14 residues. CDR3 DNA sequence: TGTGCCAGCAGCTACCCAGGTTACCAAGAGACCCAGTACTTC. Encoded protein: CASSYPGYQETQYF.

This clonotype was picked up many times. V usage is TRBV20-1 and J usage is TRBJ2-4; D is perhaps TRBD1 or TRBD2 (6 bases each). Per the germline V gene, CDR1 is DFQATT and CDR2 is SNEGSKA (reference sequence). V gave up 5 bases and J gave up 8 bases, with 13 bases separating them. The CDR3 runs to 12 residues. This CDR3 is CSAGTGGHIQYF. The CDR3 DNA is TGCAGTGCTGGGACCGGGGGCCACATTCAGTACTTC.

This clonotype was detected many times. This sequence joins TRBV20-1 and TRBJ2-5; D not resolved. Trimming removed 4 bases from V and 0 bases from J, with 9 bases in between. The CDR3 is 13 residues long. Germline CDR1 reads DFQATT; CDR2 reads SNEGSKA (reference sequence). The CDR3: CSATTQYQETQYF. The CDR3 nucleotides read TGCAGTGCTACCACTCAGTACCAAGAGACCCAGTACTTC.

This clonotype showed up many times. The chain recombines TRBV2 with TRBJ1-3; maybe TRBD1 (5 bases). This CDR3 contains 15 residues. CDR1 is SNHLY, CDR2 FYNNEI, per germline. With 6 bases removed from V and 0 bases from J, the gap between germline ends came to 12 bases. The CDR3, as DNA: TGTGCCAGCAGGACAGCGACCCGCTCTGGAAACACCATATATTTT. It yields the protein CASRTATRSGNTIYF.

CDR3 in amino acids: CASSRPTGTGELFF. The CDR3, as DNA: TGCGCCAGCAGCCGACCGACTGGCACCGGGGAGCTGTTTTTT. V and J are TRBV4-1 and TRBJ2-2; D unclear. Germline V gene lookup returns CDR1 MGHRA and CDR2 YSYEKL. This CDR3 region has 14 residues. V lost 4 bases, J lost 4 bases, and 10 bases lay in between.

The rearrangement uses TRBV6-4 and TRBJ1-6; TRBD1 is a possible D gene (5 bases). The CDR3 is 14 residues long. Trimming shortened V by 5 bases and J by 9 bases, and 14 bases separated the two germline ends. Per germline, CDR1 MRHNA and CDR2 SNTAGT. This CDR3 reads CASSPGTETSPLHF. As DNA, the CDR3 is TGTGCCAGCAGTCCCGGGACGGAGACTTCACCCCTCCACTTT.

In its sample, this clonotype was seen many times. J is TRBJ2-5 and V is TRBV13; D is perhaps TRBD1 (6 bases). The germline V gene encodes CDR1 PRHDT and CDR2 FYEKMQ (reference sequence). The V and J ends lost 6 bases and 2 bases respectively, with 13 bases between them. The CDR3 extends over 14 amino acids. DNA for the CDR3: TGTGCCAGCAGGAGAGGGGGTAAACAAGAGACCCAGTACTTC. Protein product: CASRRGGKQETQYF.

At least ten counts were recorded for this clonotype. The chain recombines TRBV2 with TRBJ1-2; D not resolved. The V end was cut by 4 bases, the J end by 8 bases, with 11 bases between. CDR1 is SNHLY and CDR2 is FYNNEI in the germline V gene. The CDR3 runs 12 residues. The CDR3 DNA sequence: TGTGCCAGCAGTGCAGTCGGAGGGGGCTACACCTTC. Protein product: CASSAVGGGYTF.

This clonotype was seen only once. V is TRBV20-1 and J is TRBJ2-6, with 7 bases matching TRBD2. Trimming at V came to 7 bases and at J to 2 bases, leaving 11 bases not matched to a gene. This CDR3 has 16 amino acids. The V gene's germline CDR1 is DFQATT and CDR2 SNEGSKA (reference sequence). CDR3 sequence reads: CSVGPSGITGANVLTF. CDR3 bases: TGCAGTGTGGGGCCTAGCGGTATTACTGGGGCCAACGTCCTGACTTTC.

Remarks on this clonotype: Since a much larger clone is just one base distant, this may be a read error. The rearrangement joins TRBV12-3 or TRBV12-4 to TRBJ2-1, with D tentatively TRBD1 or TRBD2 (6 bases each). CDR3 length: 13 residues. V dropped 10 bases and J dropped 2 bases, with 12 bases sitting between them. In DNA form, the CDR3 reads TGTGCCACCCCGGAGGGGGCCTACAATGAGCAGTTCTTC. It encodes CATPEGAYNEQFF.

This clonotype has at least ten counts. The chain carries TRBV7-3 and TRBJ2-7; 9 bases are shared with TRBD1. Germline-derived CDR1 and CDR2 are SGHTA and FQGTGA. Losses at the gene ends were 4 bases for V and 3 bases for J; bases not matched to a gene: 7. The CDR3 spans 15 residues. CDR3 amino acids: CASSSHRGPNYEQYF. The CDR3 DNA sequence: TGTGCCAGCAGCTCCCACAGGGGGCCCAACTACGAGCAGTACTTC. Looking up the rest from reference TRBV7-3 and TRBJ2-7 gives the full variable domain: GAGVSQTPSNKVTEKGKYVELRCDPISGHTALYWYRQSLGQGPEFLIYFQGTGAADDSGLPNDRFFAVRPEGSVSTLKIQRTERGDSAVYLCASSSHRGPNYEQYFGPGTRLTVT.